This T cell receptor beta chain was captured by sequencing in a study of T cells after yellow fever vaccination. Study information: Libraries from low-cell-number fractions were prepared with the SMART-Seq v4 Ultra Low Input RNA kit.

TCR cDNA was made by 5'RACE template switching, adding a universal primer site and UMIs. From the 5' RACE reads, TCRdb called clonotypes with MiXCR, one entry per CDR3 protein. The sample yields some 600,000 distinct CDR3 sequences, 9% to 15% seen once. The sample holds many counts of this clonotype. Its antigen is unknown. Study results and caveats: On re-exposure, the response was weaker but peaked faster, at day 5 versus 15. Clones that expanded after primary vaccination mostly reappeared after the booster (nearly 98% CD4, approximately 89% CD8).

Germline V CDR1 and CDR2: SEHNR, FQNEAQ (reference sequence). The CDR3 totals 12 residues. Trimming took off 1 base at V and 5 bases at J, with 5 bases between the two ends. The sequence was obtained from a man in his thirties or forties who received the YFV17D yellow fever vaccine. This specimen consisted of PBMCs, obtained on the day of the yellow fever booster vaccination. This chain connects TRBV7-9 to TRBJ1-1, with D unresolved. CDR3 amino acids: CASSLGFTEAFF. The CDR3 bases are TGTGCCAGCAGCTTAGGCTTTACTGAAGCTTTCTTT.